These 20 T cell receptor beta chains originate from one sample sequenced in a study of control samples from healthy donors and cancer patients. Assay used: immunoSEQ multiplex PCR; TCRdb lists only in-frame clones, some missing. There are about 65,000 clones in the sample; 90% occur only once, and around 1.3% lies in the top ten. The specimen sequenced was PBMCs. The origin of the receptors is a woman in her forties or fifties with colorectal cancer.

The CDR3 nucleotides are TGTGCCAGCAGCCCAGGACTAGCGGGAGCCTACAATGAGCAGTTCTTC. Protein sequence: CASSPGLAGAYNEQFF. The chain links TRBV7-3 to TRBJ2-1, with TRBD2 matching over 13 bases. The CDR3 is 16 residues long. Germline V lookup: CDR1 SGHTA, CDR2 FQGTGA. Germline trimming cut 5 bases from V and 2 bases from J; bases unmatched to any gene: 3. The complete variable domain, with remaining parts taken from reference TRBV7-3 and TRBJ2-1, reads GAGVSQTPSNKVTEKGKYVELRCDPISGHTALYWYRQSLGQGPEFLIYFQGTGAADDSGLPNDRFFAVRPEGSVSTLKIQRTERGDSAVYLCASSPGLAGAYNEQFFGPGTRLTVL.

The chain combines TRBV3-1 (or the pseudogene TRBV3-2) with TRBJ2-4; D is perhaps TRBD2 (6 bases). V lost 1 base to trimming and J lost 7 bases, with 17 bases between them. This CDR3 has 16 residues. Germline-derived CDR1 and CDR2 are LGHDT and YNNKEL (reference sequence). In DNA, the CDR3 is TGTGCCAGCAGCCAAGTCGTGACTAGTCTTAGGAACATTCAGTACTTC. Encoded protein: CASSQVVTSLRNIQYF.

The chain joins TRBV28 to TRBJ1-1; D ambiguous. Germline loops: CDR1 MDHEN, CDR2 SYDVKM. The CDR3 is 11 amino acids. The V end lost 6 bases, the J end lost 8 bases, and 10 bases lay between the germline ends. The DNA for the CDR3 is TGTGCCAGCAGCCGGTATACCGAAGCTTTCTTT. Translated: CASSRYTEAFF.

This clone was observed a few times. The gene calls are TRBV7-2 and TRBJ1-3; D unresolved. Germline V lookup: CDR1 SGHTA, CDR2 FQGNSA. The V and J ends lost 3 bases and 5 bases respectively, with 11 bases between them. The CDR3 is 14 amino acids. The CDR3 DNA follows: TGTGCCAGCAGCTTCCGGAATCAGCGAAACACCATATATTTT. This encodes CASSFRNQRNTIYF. The full variable domain, rest sourced from reference TRBV7-2 and TRBJ1-3, is GAGVSQSPSNKVTEKGKDVELRCDPISGHTALYWYRQSLGQGLEFLIYFQGNSAPDKSGLPSDRFSAERTGGSVSTLTIQRTQQEDSAVYLCASSFRNQRNTIYFGEGSWLTVV.

The chain uses TRBV19 and TRBJ1-1; unclear D gene. CDR3 length equals 12 residues. Trimming took 5 bases from V and 1 from J, leaving 5 bases between them. CDR1 is LNHDA and CDR2 is SQIVND in the germline V gene (reference sequence). CDR3 in DNA: TGTGCCAGTAGTCTTAAGAACACTGAAGCTTTCTTT. This encodes CASSLKNTEAFF.

The rearrangement links TRBV28 to TRBJ2-2, with 9 bases matching TRBD2. V trimming: 5 bases; J trimming: 5 bases; junction bases outside the gene matches: 3. Germline CDR1 is MDHEN and CDR2 is SYDVKM. The CDR3 contains 14 residues. The CDR3 is CASSSLAGTGELFF. The CDR3 DNA is TGTGCCAGCAGTAGCCTAGCGGGAACCGGGGAGCTGTTTTTT.

This clone came up once. The chain employs TRBV18 and TRBJ2-7, with D tentatively TRBD2 (6 bases). Between the trimmed V and J ends, which lost 0 bases and 2 bases, there was a span of 8 bases. The germline V gene has CDR1 KGHSH and CDR2 LQKENI. CDR3 length: 14 amino acids. The CDR3 region is CASSPPWGAYEQYF. The CDR3 DNA reads TGTGCCAGCTCACCACCGTGGGGGGCCTACGAGCAGTACTTC.

The chain combines TRBV2 with TRBJ2-1, with 7 positions matching TRBD1. Germline CDR1 SNHLY, CDR2 FYNNEI. The CDR3 extends over 13 amino acids. Losses at the gene ends were 6 bases for V and 7 bases for J; bases not matched to a gene: 6. Written as DNA, the CDR3 is TGTGCCAGCAGCGGGAACAGGGGTAATGAGCAGTTCTTC. It specifies CASSGNRGNEQFF.

V gene TRBV11-2 combines with J gene TRBJ2-3, with D perhaps TRBD2 (5 bases). The length of the CDR3 is 18 residues. The germline gives CDR1 SGHAT, CDR2 FQNNGV. The V and J ends lost 4 bases and 4 bases respectively, with 24 bases between them. The CDR3 DNA reads as TGTGCCAGCAGCTCAAAACCCCGGCTAGCCACAGATTCAGATACGCAGTATTTT. Its translation: CASSSKPRLATDSDTQYF.

V gene TRBV18 combines with J gene TRBJ2-2; TRBD1 agrees at 7 bases. The junction had 5 bases not matched to a gene; V was cut back by 4 bases and J by 0 bases. Germline loops: CDR1 KGHSH, CDR2 LQKENI. The CDR3 spans 16 residues. The CDR3 sequence is CASSRDSRANTGELFF. The CDR3 DNA is TGTGCCAGCTCACGGGACAGCCGAGCGAACACCGGGGAGCTGTTTTTT. Using reference TRBV18 and TRBJ2-2 for the parts outside the CDR3, the full variable domain is NAGVMQNPRHLVRRRGQEARLRCSPMKGHSHVYWYRQLPEEGLKFMVYLQKENIIDESGMPKERFSAEFPKEGPSILRIQQVVRGDSAAYFCASSRDSRANTGELFFGEGSRLTVL.

V is TRBV19 and J is TRBJ1-4, with unresolved D. The CDR3 loop spans 13 amino acids. Germline V gene lookup returns CDR1 LNHDA and CDR2 SQIVND (reference sequence). The germline V and J ends were trimmed by 6 bases and 6 bases, with 11 bases remaining between them. CDR3 loop: CASRSGSDEKLFF. The CDR3, as DNA: TGTGCCAGTAGGTCGGGGAGCGATGAAAAACTGTTTTTT. Full variable domain (rest looked up from reference TRBV19 and TRBJ1-4): DGGITQSPKYLFRKEGQNVTLSCEQNLNHDAMYWYRQDPGQGLRLIYYSQIVNDFQKGDIAEGYSVSREKKESFPLTVTSAQKNPTAFYLCASRSGSDEKLFFGSGTQLSVL.

The rearrangement links TRBV9 to TRBJ2-6; possibly TRBD1 or TRBD2 for D (5 bases each). Germline V gives CDR1 SGDLS, CDR2 YYNGEE. V lost 8 bases and J lost 0, with 24 bases in between. CDR3 length: 19 residues. CDR3 protein: CASSRPNWDVNSGANVLTF. Written as DNA, the CDR3 is TGTGCCAGTTCCCGTCCGAACTGGGACGTCAACTCTGGGGCCAACGTCCTGACTTTC.

This chain links TRBV5-1 with TRBJ2-7, with TRBD1 matching 7 bases. Germline CDR1 reads SGHRS; CDR2 reads YFSETQ. The CDR3 length is 13 residues. V trimming: 4 bases; J trimming: 5 bases; junction bases outside the gene matches: 6. CDR3 region: CASSLTGTHEQYF. The CDR3 DNA follows: TGCGCCAGCAGCCTGACAGGGACCCACGAGCAGTACTTC.

This clone was observed once. J is TRBJ1-5 and V is TRBV12-3 or TRBV12-4; 9 nucleotides agree with TRBD1. The CDR3 consists of 13 residues. The J segment lost 6 bases and the V segment lost 6 bases, leaving 3 bases of the junction unmatched. The CDR3 region is CASRQGASQPQHF. The DNA of the CDR3 is TGTGCCAGCAGACAGGGGGCTAGTCAGCCCCAGCATTTT.

The V and J genes are TRBV6-5 and TRBJ2-1, with 13 positions matching TRBD2. The CDR3 length is 14 residues. Germline V CDR1 and CDR2: MNHEY, SVGAGI. The V gene end was trimmed by 6 bases and the J gene end by 10 bases; junction bases not matched to a gene: 6. This CDR3 is CASRTSGGAREQFF. CDR3 DNA: TGTGCCAGCAGAACTAGCGGGGGGGCCCGCGAGCAGTTCTTC.

This chain connects TRBV5-6 to TRBJ1-3; 8 bases line up with TRBD1. Trimming cost V 4 bases and J 2 bases; bases outside gene matches: 2. CDR3 size: 14 residues. The V gene's germline CDR1 is SGHDT and CDR2 YYEEEE. Here the CDR3 reads CASSETGAGNTIYF. In DNA form, the CDR3 reads TGTGCCAGCAGCGAGACAGGGGCTGGAAACACCATATATTTT.

The genes are TRBV12-3 or TRBV12-4 and TRBJ2-3; D is perhaps TRBD2 (6 bases). The CDR3 contains 12 residues. Trimming took off 3 bases at V and 11 bases at J, with 12 bases between the two ends. In DNA form, the CDR3 reads TGTGCCAGCAGTTTTGGAACTAGCTGGCAGTATTTT. It codes for CASSFGTSWQYF.

The chain carries TRBV5-1 and TRBJ1-1, with 8 bases fitting TRBD1. The CDR3 totals 17 residues. With 6 bases clipped from V and 4 bases from J, the junction kept 17 bases outside the gene matches. Per germline, CDR1 SGHRS and CDR2 YFSETQ. This chain's CDR3 is CASTAGPRTGLATEAFF. Written as DNA, the CDR3 is TGCGCCAGCACCGCGGGGCCCCGGACAGGGCTGGCCACTGAAGCTTTCTTT.

The V gene is TRBV7-3, the J gene TRBJ2-1, with 7 bases matching TRBD2. Germline V gene sequence: CDR1 SGHTA, CDR2 FQGTGA. The CDR3 extends over 17 amino acids. V dropped 4 bases and J dropped 0; count of bases not matched to a gene: 9. CDR3 protein: CASSSTPSGGSYNEQFF. DNA for the CDR3: TGTGCCAGCAGCTCCACCCCTAGCGGAGGCTCCTACAATGAGCAGTTCTTC. Full variable domain (remainder filled in from reference TRBV7-3 and TRBJ2-1): GAGVSQTPSNKVTEKGKYVELRCDPISGHTALYWYRQSLGQGPEFLIYFQGTGAADDSGLPNDRFFAVRPEGSVSTLKIQRTERGDSAVYLCASSSTPSGGSYNEQFFGPGTRLTVL.

J is TRBJ2-5 and V is TRBV2; TRBD2 matches 11 bases. Germline CDR1 SNHLY, CDR2 FYNNEI. J gave up 1 base and V 6 bases, and 7 bases lay outside the gene matches. The CDR3 length is 16 residues. The chain's CDR3 is CASRWGLADIQETQYF. The CDR3 coding sequence is TGTGCCAGCAGGTGGGGACTAGCGGATATCCAAGAGACCCAGTACTTC.